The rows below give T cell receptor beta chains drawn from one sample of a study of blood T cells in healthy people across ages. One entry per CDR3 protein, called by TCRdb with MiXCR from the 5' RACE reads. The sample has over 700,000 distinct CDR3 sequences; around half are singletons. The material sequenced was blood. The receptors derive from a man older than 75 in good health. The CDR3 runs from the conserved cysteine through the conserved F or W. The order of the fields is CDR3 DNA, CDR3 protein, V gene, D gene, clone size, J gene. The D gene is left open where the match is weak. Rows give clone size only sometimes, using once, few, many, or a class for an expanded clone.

cdr3_nt: TGCGCCAGCAGCTGGGAGGCGGGGGCCGGAATCTACAATGAGCAGTTCTTC; cdr3_aa: CASSWEAGAGIYNEQFF; v_call: TRBV5-1; d_call: .; clone_size: .; j_call: TRBJ2-1
cdr3_nt: TGTGCCAGCTCACTGCAGGGGCCGACTTCTGGGGCCAACGTCCTGACTTTC; cdr3_aa: CASSLQGPTSGANVLTF; v_call: TRBV18; d_call: .; clone_size: few; j_call: TRBJ2-6
cdr3_nt: TGTGCCATCAGTGAAGGGGGCTATGGCTACACCTTC; cdr3_aa: CAISEGGYGYTF; v_call: TRBV10-3; d_call: .; clone_size: .; j_call: TRBJ1-2
cdr3_nt: TGCGCCAGCAGCCCCCGGGCTGGGACCAACACTGAAGCTTTCTTT; cdr3_aa: CASSPRAGTNTEAFF; v_call: TRBV5-1; d_call: .; clone_size: .; j_call: TRBJ1-1
cdr3_nt: TGTGCCAGCAGTGAAGGGGGAACCGGCGGAGAGACCCAGTACTTC; cdr3_aa: CASSEGGTGGETQYF; v_call: TRBV2; d_call: .; clone_size: once; j_call: TRBJ2-5
cdr3_nt: TGTGCCACATCGGTAGCGGGAGGTCCCACAGATACGCAGTATTTT; cdr3_aa: CATSVAGGPTDTQYF; v_call: TRBV6-1; d_call: TRBD2; clone_size: .; j_call: TRBJ2-3
cdr3_nt: TGTGCCAGCAGTCGGAGCGTCGCCTACAAGCAGTACTTC; cdr3_aa: CASSRSVAYKQYF; v_call: TRBV12-3/TRBV12-4; d_call: .; clone_size: .; j_call: TRBJ2-5
cdr3_nt: TGTGCCAGCAGTGTGTCTAGCGGGAGTGACTACAATGAGCAGTACTTC; cdr3_aa: CASSVSSGSDYNEQYF; v_call: TRBV12-3/TRBV12-4; d_call: TRBD2; clone_size: once; j_call: TRBJ2-7
cdr3_nt: TGCGCCAGCAGCTCCCCCTCGACAGGGGGCGGGGATGGCTACACCTTC; cdr3_aa: CASSSPSTGGGDGYTF; v_call: TRBV5-1; d_call: TRBD1; clone_size: few; j_call: TRBJ1-2
cdr3_nt: TGTGCCAGCAGCTTGGAGGGGGTTTCCTCCTACGAGCAGTACTTC; cdr3_aa: CASSLEGVSSYEQYF; v_call: TRBV5-5; d_call: .; clone_size: .; j_call: TRBJ2-7
cdr3_nt: TGTGCCAGCAGCATTAGCGGGAGGGGCGAGCAGTACTTC; cdr3_aa: CASSISGRGEQYF; v_call: TRBV27; d_call: TRBD2; clone_size: .; j_call: TRBJ2-7
cdr3_nt: TGTGCCAGCAGCGTAGTGGCTAGCCGCGACAATGAGCAGTTCTTC; cdr3_aa: CASSVVASRDNEQFF; v_call: TRBV9; d_call: .; clone_size: .; j_call: TRBJ2-1
cdr3_nt: TGCAGTGCTAGAGACCCAGGACAGGTCACTGAAGCTTTCTTT; cdr3_aa: CSARDPGQVTEAFF; v_call: TRBV20-1; d_call: TRBD1; clone_size: once; j_call: TRBJ1-1
cdr3_nt: TGTGCCAGCAGTCCCCTACCGGGACAGGGCCCTCAGCCCCAGCATTTT; cdr3_aa: CASSPLPGQGPQPQHF; v_call: TRBV6-4; d_call: TRBD1; clone_size: .; j_call: TRBJ1-5